One and the same sample provided the 13 T cell receptor beta chains below, sequenced in a study of blood T cell repertoires in COVID-19 (TCRdb year 2020). The library was made by the immunoSEQ multiplex PCR assay. Not all clones reach the TCRdb copy of this immuneACCESS table, which keeps in-frame sequences only. Checked studies attribute under half of the gap to unresolved V genes and leave the rest unexplained. Across this sample there are hundreds of thousands of clones, with 90% seen only once. Around 4.5% of the sample comes from the top ten. What was sequenced was PBMCs or T cells enriched from blood (not recorded which). The receptors come from a woman between 18 and 29 years old with acute COVID-19.

The chain is built from TRBV5-1 and TRBJ1-1; 8 bases fit TRBD1. CDR3 size: 18 residues. V was pared by 0 bases and J by 0 bases, with 10 bases of the junction left unmatched. Per the germline V gene, CDR1 is SGHRS and CDR2 is YFSETQ. The CDR3 nucleotides are TGCGCCAGCAGCTTGGAAGTCGGGACAGGCGCTTTGAACACTGAAGCTTTCTTT. Amino acid sequence: CASSLEVGTGALNTEAFF. The variable domain in full, with the rest retrieved from reference TRBV5-1 and TRBJ1-1, is KAGVTQTPRYLIKTRGQQVTLSCSPISGHRSVSWYQQTPGQGLQFLFEYFSETQRNKGNFPGRFSGRQFSNSRSEMNVSTLELGDSALYLCASSLEVGTGALNTEAFFGQGTRLTVV.

This clone has a single count. The rearrangement links TRBV19 to TRBJ1-1, with 7 bases fitting TRBD1. Germline CDR1 is LNHDA and CDR2 is SQIVND (reference sequence). This CDR3 region has 14 residues. V was clipped by 4 bases and J by 4 bases; unmatched bases: 6. CDR3 amino acids: CASSNLTGITEAFF. CDR3 nucleotides: TGTGCCAGTAGTAACCTGACAGGGATCACTGAAGCTTTCTTT.

The chain joins TRBV29-1 to TRBJ1-1, with TRBD1 matching over 8 bases. V shed 3 bases, J shed 7 bases, and the junction held 10 bases outside the gene matches. CDR1 and CDR2 (germline): SQVTM, ANQGSEA. The CDR3 has 14 residues. CDR3 amino acids: CSVDSQGAPNEAFF. The CDR3, as DNA: TGCAGCGTTGACAGCCAGGGGGCACCGAATGAAGCTTTCTTT.

Only a few counts were recorded for this clone. The chain links TRBV7-9 to TRBJ1-5; possibly TRBD1 for D (6 bases). The CDR3 has 14 residues. Germline V gene data show CDR1 as SEHNR and CDR2 as FQNEAQ (reference sequence). V was shortened by 6 bases and J by 6 bases, with 15 bases between the two germline ends. The CDR3 region has the DNA TGTGCCAGCAGTTCTACAGGGCTGGCTCAGCCCCAGCATTTT. Amino acid sequence: CASSSTGLAQPQHF.

V gene TRBV19 combines with J gene TRBJ1-1; weak D call: TRBD1 (6 bases). Between the trimmed V and J ends, which lost 3 bases and 5 bases, there was a span of 13 bases. The CDR3 sequence is 14 residues long. CDR1 and CDR2 (germline): LNHDA, SQIVND (reference sequence). The CDR3 nucleotides read TGTGCCAGTAGTATCGGGTCAGGGGCAACTGAAGCTTTCTTT. Residues: CASSIGSGATEAFF.

The chain uses TRBV24-1 and TRBJ2-2; 7 bases align to TRBD1. The CDR3 is made up of 15 amino acids. The V and J ends lost 10 bases and 2 bases, in that order; junction bases with no gene match: 9. In germline, CDR1 is KGHDR, CDR2 SFDVKD. This CDR3 reads CATRARTGNTGELFF. CDR3 DNA: TGTGCCACTCGAGCACGGACAGGTAACACCGGGGAGCTGTTTTTT.

A single count supports this clone. The rearrangement joins TRBV28 to TRBJ1-2; D gene uncertain. The CDR3 sequence is 15 residues long. Germline values: CDR1 MDHEN, CDR2 SYDVKM. V was pared by 6 bases and J by 5 bases, with 19 bases between. The CDR3 spells CASRELSRGWYGYTF. The CDR3 region has the DNA TGTGCCAGCAGGGAATTATCCCGGGGATGGTATGGCTACACCTTC.

This sequence joins TRBV6-5 and TRBJ1-2; possibly TRBD1 for D (5 bases). The V gene lost 0 bases and the J gene lost 0 bases, with 8 bases spanning the gap. The germline gives CDR1 MNHEY, CDR2 SVGAGI. CDR3 size: 15 residues. CDR3 region: CASSYSGGANYGYTF. The CDR3 DNA is TGTGCCAGCAGTTACTCGGGGGGGGCTAACTATGGCTACACCTTC.

The chain is built from TRBV9 and TRBJ2-7, with TRBD2 as a possible D gene (6 bases). V was cut by 5 bases and J by 0 bases, with 15 bases left in between. This CDR3 is built from 15 residues. Germline V CDR1 and CDR2: SGDLS, YYNGEE. CDR3 in amino acids: CASSGGWSYSYEQYF. The CDR3 bases are TGTGCCAGCAGTGGGGGGTGGTCCTACTCCTACGAGCAGTACTTC.

This rearrangement joins TRBV30 to TRBJ1-3, with D tentatively TRBD1 (5 bases). CDR3 length equals 16 residues. Germline lookup yields CDR1 GTSNPN and CDR2 SVGIG (reference sequence). V was cut by 0 bases and J by 0 bases, with 12 bases left in between. The CDR3 nucleotides read TGTGCCTGGAGTGTAGGGGCCGGGAGCTCTGGAAACACCATATATTTT. Amino acids: CAWSVGAGSSGNTIYF.

This chain links TRBV19 with TRBJ1-2; D might be TRBD1 (5 bases). There are 16 residues in the CDR3. Trimming cost V 5 bases and J 5 bases, with 21 bases left between them. The germline V gene encodes CDR1 LNHDA and CDR2 SQIVND (reference sequence). Here the CDR3 reads CASSPLAALPGYGYTF. CDR3 bases: TGTGCCAGTAGTCCCCTGGCAGCCCTACCAGGGTATGGCTACACCTTC.

The chain's CDR3 is CAQLPPGSYGYTF. DNA for the CDR3: TGTGCCCAACTCCCACCGGGGTCCTATGGCTACACCTTC. The chain joins TRBV30 to TRBJ1-2; D remains ambiguous. Germline loops: CDR1 GTSNPN, CDR2 SVGIG (reference sequence). This CDR3 has 13 residues. V dropped 8 bases and J dropped 4 bases, with 17 bases sitting between them.

This clone has a single count. The rearrangement uses TRBV4-1 and TRBJ2-7, with D unclear. The CDR3 is 12 amino acids. Germline lookup yields CDR1 MGHRA and CDR2 YSYEKL. V lost 4 bases, J lost 4 bases, and 8 bases lay in between. The CDR3 DNA follows: TGCGCCAGCAGCCCTAATTCGTACGAGCAGTACTTC. Translating it yields CASSPNSYEQYF.